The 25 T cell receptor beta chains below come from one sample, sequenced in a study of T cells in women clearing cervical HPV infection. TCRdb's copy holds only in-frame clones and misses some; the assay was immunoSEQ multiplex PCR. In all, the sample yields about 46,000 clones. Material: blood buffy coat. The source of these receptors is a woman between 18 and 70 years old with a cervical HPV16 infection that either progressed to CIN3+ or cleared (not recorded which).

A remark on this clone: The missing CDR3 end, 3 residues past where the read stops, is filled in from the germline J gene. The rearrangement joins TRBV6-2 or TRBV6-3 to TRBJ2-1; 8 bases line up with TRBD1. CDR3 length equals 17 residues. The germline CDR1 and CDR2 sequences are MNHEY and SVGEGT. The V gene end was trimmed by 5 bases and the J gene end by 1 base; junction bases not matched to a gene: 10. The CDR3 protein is CASSQRTGLGSYNEQFF. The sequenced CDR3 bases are TGTGCCAGCAGTCAGCGGACAGGGTTAGGTTCCTACAATGAG.

CDR3 DNA (partial): TGTGCCAGCAGCCTCACAGGGGAACCCTACAATGAG. Translated, it gives CASSLTGEPYNE. The whole CDR3 protein is CASSLTGEPYNEQFF. The chain has TRBV7-8 and TRBJ2-1, with 7 bases identical to TRBD1. The CDR3 extends 3 residues past the end of the read, so its final part is completed from the germline J gene. The CDR3 runs to 15 residues. Germline CDR1 SGHVS, CDR2 FQNEAQ. V lost 5 bases and J lost 2; bases outside the gene matches: 6.

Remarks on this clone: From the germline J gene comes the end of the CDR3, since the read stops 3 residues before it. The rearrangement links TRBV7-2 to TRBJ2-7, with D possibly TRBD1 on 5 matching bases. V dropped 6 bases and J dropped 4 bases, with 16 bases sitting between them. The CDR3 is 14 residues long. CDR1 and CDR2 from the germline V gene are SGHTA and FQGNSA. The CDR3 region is CASSQKGASYEQYF. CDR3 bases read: TGTGCCAGCAGTCAAAAAGGGGCGAGTTACGAG.

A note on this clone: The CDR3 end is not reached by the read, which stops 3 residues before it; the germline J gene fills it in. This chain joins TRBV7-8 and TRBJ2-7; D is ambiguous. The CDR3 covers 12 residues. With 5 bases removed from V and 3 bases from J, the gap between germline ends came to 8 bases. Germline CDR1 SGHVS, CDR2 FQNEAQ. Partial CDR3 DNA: TGTGCCAGCAGCCCTGCACTCTACGAG. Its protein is CASSPALYE. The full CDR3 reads CASSPALYEQYF.

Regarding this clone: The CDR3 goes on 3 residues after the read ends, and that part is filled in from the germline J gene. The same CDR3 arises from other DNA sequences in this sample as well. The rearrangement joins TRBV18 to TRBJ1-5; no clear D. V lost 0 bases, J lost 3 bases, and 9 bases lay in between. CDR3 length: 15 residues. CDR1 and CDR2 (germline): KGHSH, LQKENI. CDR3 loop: CASSPPPGINQPQHF. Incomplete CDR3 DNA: TGTGCCAGCTCACCACCCCCAGGAATCAATCAGCCC.

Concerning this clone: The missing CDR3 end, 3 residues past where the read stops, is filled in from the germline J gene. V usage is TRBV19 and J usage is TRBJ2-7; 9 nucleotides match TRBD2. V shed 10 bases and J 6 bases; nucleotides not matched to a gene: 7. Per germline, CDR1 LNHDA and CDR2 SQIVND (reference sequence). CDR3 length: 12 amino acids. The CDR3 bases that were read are TGTGCCACCTCAGGTAGCGGGAGCGAG. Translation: CATSGSGSE. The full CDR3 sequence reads CATSGSGSEQYF.

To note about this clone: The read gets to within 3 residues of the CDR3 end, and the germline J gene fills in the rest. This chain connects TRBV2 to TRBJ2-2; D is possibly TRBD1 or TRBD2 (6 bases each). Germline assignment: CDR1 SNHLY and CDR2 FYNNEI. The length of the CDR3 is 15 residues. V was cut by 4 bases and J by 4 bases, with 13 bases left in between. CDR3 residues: CASSGGQGGTGELFF. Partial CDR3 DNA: TGTGCCAGCAGTGGGGGGCAGGGAGGCACCGGGGAG.

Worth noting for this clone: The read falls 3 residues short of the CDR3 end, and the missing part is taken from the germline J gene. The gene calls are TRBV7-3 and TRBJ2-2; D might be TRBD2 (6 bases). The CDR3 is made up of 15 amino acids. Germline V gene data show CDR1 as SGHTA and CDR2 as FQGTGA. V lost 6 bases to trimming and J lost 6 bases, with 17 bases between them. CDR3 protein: CASRGLSGGSGELFF. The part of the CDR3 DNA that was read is TGTGCCAGCAGGGGATTAAGTGGGGGGTCCGGGGAG.

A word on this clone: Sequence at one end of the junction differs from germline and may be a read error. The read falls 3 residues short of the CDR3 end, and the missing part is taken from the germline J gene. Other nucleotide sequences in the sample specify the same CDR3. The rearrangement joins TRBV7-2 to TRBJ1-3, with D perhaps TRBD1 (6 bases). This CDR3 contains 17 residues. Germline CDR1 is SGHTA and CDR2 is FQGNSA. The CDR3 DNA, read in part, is TGTGCCAGCAGCTTAGCAGGGGGAGGAAGCTCTGGAAACACG. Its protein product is CASSLAGGGSSGNT. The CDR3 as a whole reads CASSLAGGGSSGNTIYF.

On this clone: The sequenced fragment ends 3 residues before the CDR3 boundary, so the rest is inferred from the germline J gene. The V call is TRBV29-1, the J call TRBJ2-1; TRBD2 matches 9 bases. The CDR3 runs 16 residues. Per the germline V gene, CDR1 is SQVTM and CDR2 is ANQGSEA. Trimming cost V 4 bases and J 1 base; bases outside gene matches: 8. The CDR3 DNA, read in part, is TGCAGCGTTGGCGGGGCTAGCGGGATGTCCTACAATGAG. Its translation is CSVGGASGMSYNE. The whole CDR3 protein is CSVGGASGMSYNEQFF.

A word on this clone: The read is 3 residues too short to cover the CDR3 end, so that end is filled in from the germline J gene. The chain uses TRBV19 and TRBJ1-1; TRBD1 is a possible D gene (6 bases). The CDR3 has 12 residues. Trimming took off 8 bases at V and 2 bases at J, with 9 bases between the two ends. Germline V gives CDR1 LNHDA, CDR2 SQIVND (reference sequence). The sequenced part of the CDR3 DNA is TGTGCCAGTTTAGGGGGAAACACTGAA. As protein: CASLGGNTE. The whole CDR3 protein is CASLGGNTEAFF.

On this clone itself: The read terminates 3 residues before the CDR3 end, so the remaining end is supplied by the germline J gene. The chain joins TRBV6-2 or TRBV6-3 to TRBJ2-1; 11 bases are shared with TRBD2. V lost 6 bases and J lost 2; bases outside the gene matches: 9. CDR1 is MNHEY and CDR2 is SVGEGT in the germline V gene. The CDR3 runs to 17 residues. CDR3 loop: CASSPTSGKPTYNEQFF. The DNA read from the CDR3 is TGTGCCAGCAGCCCGACTAGCGGGAAACCAACCTACAATGAG.

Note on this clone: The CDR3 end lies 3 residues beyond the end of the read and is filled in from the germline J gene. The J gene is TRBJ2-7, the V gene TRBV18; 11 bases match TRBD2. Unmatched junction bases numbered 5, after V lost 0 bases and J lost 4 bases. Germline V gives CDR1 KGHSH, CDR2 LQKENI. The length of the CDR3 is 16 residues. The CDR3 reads CASSPPASGRRYEQYF. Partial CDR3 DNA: TGTGCCAGCTCACCACCGGCTAGCGGGAGGAGGTACGAG.

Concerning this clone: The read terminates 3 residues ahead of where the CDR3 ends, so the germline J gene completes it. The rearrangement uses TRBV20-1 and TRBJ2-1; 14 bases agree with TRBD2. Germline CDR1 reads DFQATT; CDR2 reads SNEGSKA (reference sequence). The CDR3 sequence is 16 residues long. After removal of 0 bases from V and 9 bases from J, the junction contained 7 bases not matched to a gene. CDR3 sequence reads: CSARDGGLAGVGEQFF. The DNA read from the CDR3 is TGCAGTGCTAGAGATGGGGGACTAGCGGGAGTGGGTGAG.

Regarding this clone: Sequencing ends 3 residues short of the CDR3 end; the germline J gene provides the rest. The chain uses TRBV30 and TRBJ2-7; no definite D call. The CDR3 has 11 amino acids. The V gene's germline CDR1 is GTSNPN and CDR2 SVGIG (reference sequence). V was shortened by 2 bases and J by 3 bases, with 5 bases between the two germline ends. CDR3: CAWSPNYEQYF. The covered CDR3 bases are TGTGCCTGGAGTCCAAACTACGAG. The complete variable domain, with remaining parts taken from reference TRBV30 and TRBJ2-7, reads SQTIHQWPATLVQPVGSPLSLECTVEGTSNPNLYWYRQAAGRGLQLLFYSVGIGQISSEVPQNLSASRPQDRQFILSSKKLLLSDSGFYLCAWSPNYEQYFGPGTRLTVT.

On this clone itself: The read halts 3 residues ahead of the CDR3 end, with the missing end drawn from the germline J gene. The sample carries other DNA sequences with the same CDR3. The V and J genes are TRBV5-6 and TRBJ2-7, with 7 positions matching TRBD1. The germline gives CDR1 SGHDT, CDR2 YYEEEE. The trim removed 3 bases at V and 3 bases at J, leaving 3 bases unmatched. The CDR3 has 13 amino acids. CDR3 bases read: TGTGCCAGCAGCTGGGACAGAGTCTACGAG. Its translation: CASSWDRVYE. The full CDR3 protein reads CASSWDRVYEQYF.

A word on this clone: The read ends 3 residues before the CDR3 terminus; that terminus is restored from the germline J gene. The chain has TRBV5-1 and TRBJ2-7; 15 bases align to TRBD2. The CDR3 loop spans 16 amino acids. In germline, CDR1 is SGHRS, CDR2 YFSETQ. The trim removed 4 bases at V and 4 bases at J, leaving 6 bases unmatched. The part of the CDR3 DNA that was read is TGCGCCAGCAGCCAAGGGACTAGCGGGAGGCAGTACGAG. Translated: CASSQGTSGRQYE. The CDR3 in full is CASSQGTSGRQYEQYF.

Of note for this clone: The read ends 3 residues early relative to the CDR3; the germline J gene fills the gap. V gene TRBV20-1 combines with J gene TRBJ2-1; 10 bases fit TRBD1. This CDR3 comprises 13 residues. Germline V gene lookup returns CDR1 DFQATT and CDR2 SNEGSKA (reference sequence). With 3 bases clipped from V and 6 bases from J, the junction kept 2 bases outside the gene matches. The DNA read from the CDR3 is TGCAGTGCTAGGGGACAGGGGTTCAATGAG. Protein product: CSARGQGFNE. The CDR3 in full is CSARGQGFNEQFF.

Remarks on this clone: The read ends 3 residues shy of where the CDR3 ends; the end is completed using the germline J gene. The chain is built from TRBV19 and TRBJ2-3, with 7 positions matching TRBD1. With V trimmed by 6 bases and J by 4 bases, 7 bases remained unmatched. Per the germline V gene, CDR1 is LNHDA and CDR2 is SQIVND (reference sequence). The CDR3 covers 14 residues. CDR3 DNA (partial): TGTGCCAGTAGCCCGACAGGGTTGGCAGATACG. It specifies CASSPTGLADT. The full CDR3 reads CASSPTGLADTQYF.

The CDR3 sequence: CASSDPRAGAQETQYF. The sequenced part of the CDR3 DNA is TGTGCCAGCAGCGATCCCCGAGCGGGAGCACAAGAGACC. The rearrangement links TRBV7-3 to TRBJ2-5, with 8 bases aligning to TRBD2. Read coverage stops 3 residues before the CDR3 terminus; the germline J gene supplies the remainder. The CDR3 loop spans 16 amino acids. The V gene's germline CDR1 is SGHTA and CDR2 FQGTGA. The V segment lost 5 bases and the J segment 2 bases; nucleotides outside the gene matches: 10.

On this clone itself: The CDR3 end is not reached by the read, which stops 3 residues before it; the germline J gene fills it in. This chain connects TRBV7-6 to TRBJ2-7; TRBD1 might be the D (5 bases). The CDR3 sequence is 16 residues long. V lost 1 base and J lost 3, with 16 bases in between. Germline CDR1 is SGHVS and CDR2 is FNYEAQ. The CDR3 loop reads CASSLGSGIGVYEQYF. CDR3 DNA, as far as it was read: TGTGCCAGCAGCTTAGGCAGTGGGATAGGGGTCTACGAG.

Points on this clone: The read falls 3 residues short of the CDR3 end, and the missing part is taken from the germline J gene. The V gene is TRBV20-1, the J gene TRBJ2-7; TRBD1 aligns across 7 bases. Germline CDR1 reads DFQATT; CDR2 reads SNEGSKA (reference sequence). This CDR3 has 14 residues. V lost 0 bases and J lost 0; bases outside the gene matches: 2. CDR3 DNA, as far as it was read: TGCAGTGCTAGAGAGTCAGGGGGCTCCTACGAG. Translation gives CSARESGGSYE. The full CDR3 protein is CSARESGGSYEQYF.

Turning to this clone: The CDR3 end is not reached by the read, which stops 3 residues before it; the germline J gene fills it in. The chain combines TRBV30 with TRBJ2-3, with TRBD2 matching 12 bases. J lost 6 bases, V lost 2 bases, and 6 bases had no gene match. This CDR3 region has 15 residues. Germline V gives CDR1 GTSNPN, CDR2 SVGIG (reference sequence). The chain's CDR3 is CAWSLGLAGLDTQYF. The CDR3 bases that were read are TGTGCCTGGAGTCTTGGACTAGCGGGGTTGGATACG. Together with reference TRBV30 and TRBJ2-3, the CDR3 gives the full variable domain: SQTIHQWPATLVQPVGSPLSLECTVEGTSNPNLYWYRQAAGRGLQLLFYSVGIGQISSEVPQNLSASRPQDRQFILSSKKLLLSDSGFYLCAWSLGLAGLDTQYFGPGTRLTVL.

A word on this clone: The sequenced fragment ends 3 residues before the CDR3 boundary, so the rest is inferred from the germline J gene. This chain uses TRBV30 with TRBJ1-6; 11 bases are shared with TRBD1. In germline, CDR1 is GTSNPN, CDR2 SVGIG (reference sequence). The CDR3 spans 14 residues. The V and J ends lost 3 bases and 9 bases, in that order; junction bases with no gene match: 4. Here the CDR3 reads CAWSTGTGGSPLHF. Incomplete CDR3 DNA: TGTGCCTGGAGCACCGGGACAGGGGGTTCACCC.

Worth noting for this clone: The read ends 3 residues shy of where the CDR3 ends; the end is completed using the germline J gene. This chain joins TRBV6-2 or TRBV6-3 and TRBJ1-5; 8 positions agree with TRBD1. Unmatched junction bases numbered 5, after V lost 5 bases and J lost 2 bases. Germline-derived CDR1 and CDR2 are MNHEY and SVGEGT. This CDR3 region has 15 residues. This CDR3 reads CASSPDRGGNQPQHF. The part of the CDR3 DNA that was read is TGTGCCAGCAGTCCCGACAGGGGTGGCAATCAGCCC.